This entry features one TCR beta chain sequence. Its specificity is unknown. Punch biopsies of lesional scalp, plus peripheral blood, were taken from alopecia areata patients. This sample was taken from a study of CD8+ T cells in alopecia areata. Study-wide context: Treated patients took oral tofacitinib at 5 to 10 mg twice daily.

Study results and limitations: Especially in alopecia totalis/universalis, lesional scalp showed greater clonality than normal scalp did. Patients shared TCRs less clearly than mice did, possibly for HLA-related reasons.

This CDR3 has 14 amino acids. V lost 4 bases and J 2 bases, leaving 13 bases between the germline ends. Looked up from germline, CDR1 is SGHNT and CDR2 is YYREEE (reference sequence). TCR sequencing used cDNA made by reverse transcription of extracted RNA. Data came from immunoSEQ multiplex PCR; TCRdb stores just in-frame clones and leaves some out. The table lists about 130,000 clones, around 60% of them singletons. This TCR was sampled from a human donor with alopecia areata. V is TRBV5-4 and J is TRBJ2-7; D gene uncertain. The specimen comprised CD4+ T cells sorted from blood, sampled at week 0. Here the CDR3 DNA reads TGTGCCAGCAGCCCTGAACAAACAACCTACGAGCAGTACTTC. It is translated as CASSPEQTTYEQYF.